A selection of T cell receptor beta chains follows, all from one sample in a study of graft-versus-host responses after intestinal transplantation. These TCRs are of unknown antigen specificity. TCRdb keeps only in-frame clones here, not all; method: immunoSEQ multiplex PCR. The sample has 90,000 to 130,000 clones; around nine tenths are singletons. The sequencing used unstimulated CD4+ T cells sorted from spleen or lymph node cells, collected before transplant. These receptors came from a human donor who was the organ donor for an intestinal transplant. The CDR3 runs from the conserved cysteine through the conserved F or W. The D gene is left open where the match is weak. Where a row states a size, it is once, few, many or the class of an expanded clone; other rows omit it.

>-|TRBD1|TRBV6-5|TRBJ1-4
TGTGCCAGCAGAGACAGGGGAGGAAAACTGTTTTTT
CASRDRGGKLFF
>once|-|TRBV7-2|TRBJ2-2
TGTGCCAGCAGCTCAAAAACCCAGGGTCCCGGGGAGCTGTTTTTT
CASSSKTQGPGELFF
>-|-|TRBV28|TRBJ2-3
TGTGCCAGCAGTACTACCGGGTGGGGCCGAAGCCCAGATACGCAGTATTTT
CASSTTGWGRSPDTQYF
>few|-|TRBV6-6|TRBJ1-4
TGTGCCAGCAGTCGATTGGTAGATGAAAAACTGTTTTTT
CASSRLVDEKLFF
>-|-|TRBV5-5|TRBJ1-5
TGTGCCAGCAGCGTCCGGTGGGCCAGCAATCAGCCCCAGCATTTT
CASSVRWASNQPQHF
>-|-|TRBV7-8|TRBJ1-1
TGTGCCAGCAGCTCAAGGGGTGGGAACACTGAAGCTTTCTTT
CASSSRGGNTEAFF
>-|-|TRBV5-5|TRBJ1-2
TGTGCCAGCAGCGGTCCGATAGTTTCTAACTATGGCTACACCTTC
CASSGPIVSNYGYTF
>-|-|TRBV28|TRBJ2-7
TGTGCCAGCAGTTCGACCGGGTCGGGACGTTCCTACGAGCAGTACTTC
CASSSTGSGRSYEQYF
>-|-|TRBV20-1|TRBJ2-1
TGCAGTTTAAGGGTTGATGAGCAGTTCTTC
CSLRVDEQFF
>-|-|TRBV10-3|TRBJ1-3
TGTGCCATCACCAAGGACAGCGCTGGAAACACCATATATTTT
CAITKDSAGNTIYF